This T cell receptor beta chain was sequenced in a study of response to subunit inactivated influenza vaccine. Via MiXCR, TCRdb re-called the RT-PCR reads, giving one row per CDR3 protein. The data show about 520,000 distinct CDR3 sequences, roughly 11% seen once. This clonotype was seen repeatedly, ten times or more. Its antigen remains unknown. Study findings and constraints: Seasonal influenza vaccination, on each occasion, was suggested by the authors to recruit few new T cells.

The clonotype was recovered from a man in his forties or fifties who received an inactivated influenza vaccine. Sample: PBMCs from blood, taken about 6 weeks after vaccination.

CDR3 amino acids: CASSLGGLSNEQFF. DNA of the CDR3: TGTGCCAGCAGTTTGGGGGGGCTCAGTAATGAGCAGTTCTTC. This chain connects TRBV12-3 or TRBV12-4 to TRBJ2-1; TRBD2 is a possible D gene (7 bases). The V end was cut by 3 bases, the J end by 7 bases, with 13 bases between. This CDR3 is 14 amino acids long.